A selection of T cell receptor beta chains follows, all from one sample in a study of blood T cells in healthy people across ages. TCRdb recomputed calls from the 5' RACE reads with MiXCR, one row per CDR3 protein. In the table there are roughly 1.9 million distinct CDR3 sequences, roughly two fifths of which are singletons. The sample comprised blood. These receptors were obtained from a human donor in good health. Both conserved end residues are part of each CDR3. The D gene is left open where the match is weak.

V	J	length	D	CDR3
TRBV6-1	TRBJ1-1	21	TRBD1	CASSEAAYRGQGNYQSTEAFF
TRBV10-3	TRBJ2-1	14	TRBD2	CAISQPGLYNEQFF
TRBV12-3/TRBV12-4	TRBJ2-3	12	NA	CASSPPGLPQYF
TRBV27	TRBJ2-4	15	TRBD1	CASSLRTGTYNEQYF
TRBV2	TRBJ2-5	14	NA	CASIPWTVEETQYF
TRBV2	TRBJ1-2	13	NA	CASRLRDNGGYTF
TRBV7-9	TRBJ1-1	14	NA	CASSLYPEITEAFF
TRBV7-2	TRBJ2-1	16	TRBD2	CASSLESGGAWNEQFF
TRBV12-3/TRBV12-4	TRBJ1-2	14	TRBD1	CASSGQGSKYGYTF
TRBV20-1	TRBJ2-4	13	TRBD1	CSARANRGLEQYF
TRBV7-8	TRBJ2-5	17	NA	CASSPTTDSRRQETQYF
TRBV5-6	TRBJ2-7	12	NA	CASGTFSGEQYF
TRBV7-2	TRBJ2-1	15	NA	CASSLNWGDHNEQFF
TRBV5-1	TRBJ1-2	14	NA	CASSRIPGAYGYTF
TRBV6-6	TRBJ1-1	14	TRBD1	CASRSTGAHTEAFF
TRBV7-3	TRBJ2-7	17	NA	CASSLLAGTEGYGEQYF
TRBV7-3	TRBJ2-1	16	TRBD2	CASSAGGAVSYNEQFF
TRBV6-2/TRBV6-3	TRBJ2-7	15	TRBD1	CASTDRGSSYNEQYF